Listed below are T cell receptor beta chains from one sample, sequenced in a study of blood T cell repertoires in COVID-19. TCRdb's table, derived via immunoSEQ multiplex PCR, lists solely in-frame clones and lacks some. The profile covers fewer than 100,000 clones, with around 92% appearing a single time and roughly 2% taken by the ten largest. The sample comprised peripheral blood. These receptor sequences come from a woman in her forties or fifties in a cohort sampled during active COVID-19. CDR3s include the opening cysteine and the closing phenylalanine or tryptophan. The order of the fields is V gene, clone size, J gene, D gene, CDR3 DNA, CDR3 protein. The D gene is left open where the match is weak. Not all rows give a size; the values are once, few, many and, for expanded clones, a class.

v_gene: TRBV10-3
abundance: NA
j_gene: TRBJ2-5
d_gene: NA
CDR3nt: TGTGCCAGCAGCAGACAGGACCAAGAGACCCAGTACTTC
CDR3aa: CASSRQDQETQYF

v_gene: TRBV4-1
abundance: NA
j_gene: TRBJ2-5
d_gene: NA
CDR3nt: TGCGCCAGCAGCCAAGTGGGTGGAGAGCGGACCCAGTACTTC
CDR3aa: CASSQVGGERTQYF

v_gene: TRBV12-3/TRBV12-4
abundance: NA
j_gene: TRBJ1-2
d_gene: NA
CDR3nt: TGTGCCAGCAGTTTACCGCTAGGCTATGGCTACACCTTC
CDR3aa: CASSLPLGYGYTF

v_gene: TRBV19
abundance: NA
j_gene: TRBJ1-3
d_gene: TRBD1
CDR3nt: TGTGCCAGTAGATCAGGGGGCAACACCATATATTTT
CDR3aa: CASRSGGNTIYF

v_gene: TRBV21-1
abundance: NA
j_gene: TRBJ2-7
d_gene: NA
CDR3nt: TGTGCCAGCAGCAAAGAGGGGGCTTCCTACGAGCAGTACTTC
CDR3aa: CASSKEGASYEQYF

v_gene: TRBV5-8
abundance: NA
j_gene: TRBJ2-3
d_gene: TRBD2
CDR3nt: TGTGCCAGCAGCACCGGACTAGCCCCAGATACGCAGTATTTT
CDR3aa: CASSTGLAPDTQYF

v_gene: TRBV10-3
abundance: once
j_gene: TRBJ2-4
d_gene: TRBD2
CDR3nt: TGTGCCATCAGTGAGAGACTAGCGGGACTAGCCAAAAACATTCAGTACTTC
CDR3aa: CAISERLAGLAKNIQYF

v_gene: TRBV18
abundance: NA
j_gene: TRBJ1-2
d_gene: NA
CDR3nt: TGTGCCAGCTCACCACCGACAGGCCAGAACTATGGCTACACCTTC
CDR3aa: CASSPPTGQNYGYTF

v_gene: TRBV7-6
abundance: once
j_gene: TRBJ2-3
d_gene: NA
CDR3nt: TGTGCCAGCAGCGAAAGGAGCTCTAGCACAGATACGCAGTATTTT
CDR3aa: CASSERSSSTDTQYF

v_gene: TRBV7-8
abundance: NA
j_gene: TRBJ1-1
d_gene: TRBD1
CDR3nt: TGTGCCAGCAAGGGTGAGGGGGCCCTCATGAACACTGAAGCTTTCTTT
CDR3aa: CASKGEGALMNTEAFF

v_gene: TRBV7-9
abundance: NA
j_gene: TRBJ1-2
d_gene: TRBD1
CDR3nt: TGTGCCAGCAGTTATAACAGGGGGCTCAACTATGGCTACACCTTC
CDR3aa: CASSYNRGLNYGYTF

v_gene: TRBV9
abundance: NA
j_gene: TRBJ1-5
d_gene: NA
CDR3nt: TGTGCCAGCAGCGTAGGGCAGGCGAATCAGCCCCAGCATTTT
CDR3aa: CASSVGQANQPQHF

v_gene: TRBV19
abundance: NA
j_gene: TRBJ2-3
d_gene: NA
CDR3nt: TGTGCCAGTAGTAGATTGCCCCTAGCGGAGGGGGAAGATACGCAGTATTTT
CDR3aa: CASSRLPLAEGEDTQYF

v_gene: TRBV28
abundance: NA
j_gene: TRBJ2-6
d_gene: TRBD2
CDR3nt: TGTGCCAGCACCCCCAGGCGGGAGCCTGGGGCCAACGTCCTGACTTTC
CDR3aa: CASTPRREPGANVLTF

v_gene: TRBV9
abundance: NA
j_gene: TRBJ2-7
d_gene: NA
CDR3nt: TGTGCCAGCAGCGTAGGTGAGCGGAAAGGCTACGAGCAGTACTTC
CDR3aa: CASSVGERKGYEQYF

v_gene: TRBV5-4
abundance: NA
j_gene: TRBJ1-2
d_gene: NA
CDR3nt: TGTGCCAGCAGCTTGGACAGTAACTATGGCTACACCTTC
CDR3aa: CASSLDSNYGYTF

v_gene: TRBV30
abundance: NA
j_gene: TRBJ1-2
d_gene: TRBD1
CDR3nt: TGTGCCTGGAGTGGCCGGGACAGGGGGAAGAGTAACTATGGCTACACCTTC
CDR3aa: CAWSGRDRGKSNYGYTF

v_gene: TRBV18
abundance: NA
j_gene: TRBJ2-1
d_gene: NA
CDR3nt: TGTGCCAGCTCACCACAGGGAGGGGGCTCCTACAATGAGCAGTTCTTC
CDR3aa: CASSPQGGGSYNEQFF

v_gene: TRBV29-1
abundance: NA
j_gene: TRBJ2-7
d_gene: TRBD2
CDR3nt: TGCAGCGCCCGGGGGGGGTCCTACGAGCAGTACTTC
CDR3aa: CSARGGSYEQYF

v_gene: TRBV7-8
abundance: NA
j_gene: TRBJ2-7
d_gene: TRBD1
CDR3nt: TGTGCCAGCAGCCCCGGGACAGGGGGTTCCTACGAGCAGTACTTC
CDR3aa: CASSPGTGGSYEQYF

v_gene: TRBV20-1
abundance: NA
j_gene: TRBJ2-1
d_gene: TRBD1
CDR3nt: TGCAGTGCTAGTTCGGGACAGGGCTATGAGCAGTTCTTC
CDR3aa: CSASSGQGYEQFF

v_gene: TRBV12-3/TRBV12-4
abundance: NA
j_gene: TRBJ2-3
d_gene: TRBD1
CDR3nt: TGTGCCAGCAGTTTAGGAGCAGGGGGTTCCGCCCACTTT
CDR3aa: CASSLGAGGSAHF

v_gene: TRBV11-2
abundance: once
j_gene: TRBJ2-7
d_gene: TRBD1
CDR3nt: TGTGCCACTTCGGGACAGGGGATCGAGCAGTACTTC
CDR3aa: CATSGQGIEQYF

v_gene: TRBV6-5
abundance: NA
j_gene: TRBJ2-7
d_gene: TRBD1
CDR3nt: TGTGCCAGCACGGGTTGGGACAGGGGGAATGGCGAGCAGTACTTC
CDR3aa: CASTGWDRGNGEQYF

v_gene: TRBV12-5
abundance: NA
j_gene: TRBJ2-1
d_gene: NA
CDR3nt: TGTGCTAGTGGTTTGGAAGTAAGCGGGGAGCAGTTCTTC
CDR3aa: CASGLEVSGEQFF

v_gene: TRBV7-3
abundance: NA
j_gene: TRBJ2-2
d_gene: NA
CDR3nt: TGTGCCAGCAGCGCTAGGTCATCCGGGGAGCTGTTTTTT
CDR3aa: CASSARSSGELFF

v_gene: TRBV7-8
abundance: NA
j_gene: TRBJ1-3
d_gene: NA
CDR3nt: TGTGCCAGCAGCTTAGTCATCTCTGGAAACACCATATATTTT
CDR3aa: CASSLVISGNTIYF

v_gene: TRBV5-4
abundance: NA
j_gene: TRBJ2-6
d_gene: TRBD1
CDR3nt: TGTGCCAGCAGCCCAGGGGGCTCCATTTCTGGGGCCAACGTCCTGACTTTC
CDR3aa: CASSPGGSISGANVLTF

v_gene: TRBV6-5
abundance: NA
j_gene: TRBJ1-5
d_gene: NA
CDR3nt: TGTGCCAGCAGTTACTCGGGGGGGCCCGGGAGGCAGCCCCAGCATTTT
CDR3aa: CASSYSGGPGRQPQHF

v_gene: TRBV30
abundance: NA
j_gene: TRBJ1-3
d_gene: TRBD1
CDR3nt: TGTGCCTGGGGACAGGACTATTCCTTATCTGGAAACACCATATATTTT
CDR3aa: CAWGQDYSLSGNTIYF

v_gene: TRBV2
abundance: NA
j_gene: TRBJ1-1
d_gene: TRBD1
CDR3nt: TGTGCCAGCAGGGACAGGGGATTGACTGAAGCTTTCTTT
CDR3aa: CASRDRGLTEAFF

v_gene: TRBV6-5
abundance: NA
j_gene: TRBJ1-1
d_gene: TRBD1
CDR3nt: TGTGCCAGCAGTTACTCGACTGGGACAGCCGAAGCTTTCTTT
CDR3aa: CASSYSTGTAEAFF

v_gene: TRBV27
abundance: NA
j_gene: TRBJ2-5
d_gene: TRBD1
CDR3nt: TGTGCCAGCAGTTTAACTGGACAGGCGCAAGAGACCCAGTACTTC
CDR3aa: CASSLTGQAQETQYF

v_gene: TRBV30
abundance: NA
j_gene: TRBJ1-4
d_gene: NA
CDR3nt: TGTGCCTGGAGTCCCCGACAGCTGAATGAAAAACTGTTTTTT
CDR3aa: CAWSPRQLNEKLFF

v_gene: TRBV11-3
abundance: NA
j_gene: TRBJ2-7
d_gene: TRBD1
CDR3nt: TGTGCCAGCAGCCTAGACAGGGGCAGCCACGAGCAGTACTTC
CDR3aa: CASSLDRGSHEQYF

v_gene: TRBV29-1
abundance: NA
j_gene: TRBJ2-7
d_gene: TRBD1
CDR3nt: TGCAGCAGCCGGGACAGCTACGAGCAGTACTTC
CDR3aa: CSSRDSYEQYF

v_gene: TRBV10-3
abundance: NA
j_gene: TRBJ2-5
d_gene: TRBD2
CDR3nt: TGTGCCATCAGTGACTGGACTAGCGAGCAAGAGACCCAGTACTTC
CDR3aa: CAISDWTSEQETQYF

v_gene: TRBV12-5
abundance: once
j_gene: TRBJ2-4
d_gene: TRBD2
CDR3nt: TGTGCTAGTGGGCCAGCGATTAGCGGGAGGGCCGGGGTCAAAAACATTCAGTACTTC
CDR3aa: CASGPAISGRAGVKNIQYF

v_gene: TRBV3-1/TRBV3-2
abundance: NA
j_gene: TRBJ2-1
d_gene: NA
CDR3nt: TGTGCCAGCAGCCAAGGGTTTGGGCTCCACAATGAGCAGTTCTTC
CDR3aa: CASSQGFGLHNEQFF

v_gene: TRBV4-1
abundance: NA
j_gene: TRBJ1-3
d_gene: NA
CDR3nt: TGCGCCAGCGGCGCCGGGGAAAACACCATATATTTT
CDR3aa: CASGAGENTIYF

v_gene: TRBV10-2
abundance: NA
j_gene: TRBJ1-2
d_gene: NA
CDR3nt: TGCGCCAGCCAAGACGGGGGGCGCTATGGCTACACCTTC
CDR3aa: CASQDGGRYGYTF

v_gene: TRBV6-6
abundance: NA
j_gene: TRBJ2-7
d_gene: TRBD2
CDR3nt: TGTGCCAGCAGTTACAGGCTAGCGGGGGACTACGAGCAGTACTTC
CDR3aa: CASSYRLAGDYEQYF

v_gene: TRBV5-6
abundance: NA
j_gene: TRBJ2-7
d_gene: TRBD2
CDR3nt: TGTGCCAGCAGCTTAAGCGGGAGCTCCTACGAGCAGTACTTC
CDR3aa: CASSLSGSSYEQYF

v_gene: TRBV6-1
abundance: NA
j_gene: TRBJ2-7
d_gene: TRBD1
CDR3nt: TGTGCCAGCAGTGAACAGGGGGCGGCCTACGAGCAGTACTTC
CDR3aa: CASSEQGAAYEQYF

v_gene: TRBV29-1
abundance: once
j_gene: TRBJ2-1
d_gene: NA
CDR3nt: TGCAGCGTTGAAGAAACGGGAGCGCTATACAATGAGCAGTTCTTC
CDR3aa: CSVEETGALYNEQFF

v_gene: TRBV7-9
abundance: NA
j_gene: TRBJ2-1
d_gene: TRBD2
CDR3nt: TGTGCCAGCATCTCAAGGCATGGGACTAGCGGTTACAATGAGCAGTTCTTC
CDR3aa: CASISRHGTSGYNEQFF

v_gene: TRBV2
abundance: once
j_gene: TRBJ2-1
d_gene: TRBD2
CDR3nt: TGTGCCAGCAGCTCCGGGACTAGCGGGAGTAGAGTCTTC
CDR3aa: CASSSGTSGSRVF

v_gene: TRBV15
abundance: NA
j_gene: TRBJ2-5
d_gene: NA
CDR3nt: TGTGCCACCAGCAGAGAAGGAGGAAGGCTCCAAGAGACCCAGTACTTC
CDR3aa: CATSREGGRLQETQYF